The 9 T cell receptor beta chains below all came from one sample that was sequenced in a study of T cell repertoires in cytomegalovirus infection. No cognate antigen is known for these TCRs. TCRdb itself ran the reads through MiXCR, one entry per CDR3 protein. The repertoire includes a few hundred thousand distinct CDR3 sequences, around two fifths of them detected once, and over 45% sits in the top ten. The material sequenced was cultured PBMCs, taken from culture after CMV antigen stimulation. These receptors were taken from a human donor in good health (CMV status not recorded). Some clones in this sample may be carry-over from other donors' samples.

J is TRBJ1-3 and V is TRBV27; D remains unclear. The germline CDR1 and CDR2 sequences are MNHEY and SMNVEV (reference sequence). The CDR3 is made up of 15 amino acids. V was pared by 4 bases and J by 0 bases, with 10 bases between. CDR3 nucleotide sequence: TGTGCCAGCAGTTCAAACCCCAGCTCTGGAAACACCATATATTTT. Protein: CASSSNPSSGNTIYF.

The sample holds many counts of this clonotype. This sequence joins TRBV12-3 or TRBV12-4 and TRBJ1-2; TRBD1 agrees at 9 bases. The CDR3 length is 13 residues. Trimming took 6 bases from V and 8 from J; bases not matched to a gene: 7. The DNA of the CDR3 is TGTGCCAGCAGCTTTTTGGGGACAGGGGGCTACACCTTC. Encoded protein: CASSFLGTGGYTF.

The chain employs TRBV10-3 and TRBJ2-1, with TRBD1 matching over 8 bases. The CDR3 is made up of 15 amino acids. Germline assignment: CDR1 ENHRY and CDR2 SYGVKD. Trimming at V came to 9 bases and at J to 4 bases, leaving 11 bases not matched to a gene. Written as DNA, the CDR3 is TGTGCCATTGGGAACCGGGACAGGAATTACAATGAGCAGTTCTTC. It specifies CAIGNRDRNYNEQFF.

V gene TRBV28 combines with J gene TRBJ1-4; D gene ambiguous. Germline-derived CDR1 and CDR2 are MDHEN and SYDVKM. CDR3 length: 11 residues. V was cut by 8 bases and J by 7 bases, with 8 bases left in between. The CDR3 DNA sequence: TGTGCCAGCCACCGGGGTGAAAAACTGTTTTTT. Translated, it gives CASHRGEKLFF.

This rearrangement joins TRBV5-6 to TRBJ1-5; D possibly corresponds to TRBD1 (6 bases). Germline CDR1 SGHDT, CDR2 YYEEEE. This CDR3 spans 17 amino acids. V dropped 0 bases and J dropped 4 bases, with 17 bases sitting between them. As DNA, the CDR3 is TGTGCCAGCAGCTTGGGACAGGTCATCACGGGGAATCAGCCCCAGCATTTT. It encodes CASSLGQVITGNQPQHF.

The sample holds a few counts of this clonotype. The chain carries TRBV6-2 or TRBV6-3 and TRBJ2-1, with a possible D match to TRBD1 (5 bases). CDR1 and CDR2 from the germline V gene are MNHEY and SVGEGT. The CDR3 covers 14 residues. The ends were cut back, 2 bases at V and 4 bases at J, with 9 bases in the middle. CDR3 in amino acids: CASSYDWTYNEQFF. The CDR3 DNA is TGTGCCAGCAGTTACGATTGGACATACAATGAGCAGTTCTTC.

This clonotype has a handful of counts. The CDR3 nucleotides are TGTGCCAGCAGTATAACGACAGGGGGCGCTGGCTACACCTTC. Translation gives CASSITTGGAGYTF. This chain uses TRBV27 with TRBJ1-2, with 10 bases identical to TRBD1. Germline CDR1 is MNHEY and CDR2 is SMNVEV (reference sequence). The CDR3 is 14 residues long. The J segment lost 7 bases and the V segment lost 5 bases, leaving 7 bases of the junction unmatched.

This sequence joins TRBV29-1 and TRBJ1-2, with 9 bases aligning to TRBD1. Germline V gene sequence: CDR1 SQVTM, CDR2 ANQGSEA. This CDR3 has 15 amino acids. The V gene end was trimmed by 1 base and the J gene end by 7 bases; junction bases not matched to a gene: 10. The CDR3 here is CSVEALGTGTGGYTF. The DNA for the CDR3 is TGCAGCGTTGAAGCCCTGGGGACAGGGACTGGTGGCTACACCTTC. Based on the CDR3 plus reference TRBV29-1 and TRBJ1-2, the full variable domain is SAVISQKPSRDICQRGTSLTIQCQVDSQVTMMFWYRQQPGQSLTLIATANQGSEATYESGFVIDKFPISRPNLTFSTLTVSNMSPEDSSIYLCSVEALGTGTGGYTFGSGTRLTVV.

The chain has TRBV2 and TRBJ2-7; D gene uncertain. Germline V gene sequence: CDR1 SNHLY, CDR2 FYNNEI. Trimming left V 7 bases short and J 1 base short, with 14 bases between. CDR3 length: 14 amino acids. Here the CDR3 DNA reads TGTGCCAGCATAGGGAACACTGGATCCTACGAGCAGTACTTC. Translated, it gives CASIGNTGSYEQYF.